The rows below give T cell receptor beta chains drawn from one sample of a study of blood T cell repertoires in COVID-19. Using immunoSEQ multiplex PCR, the repertoire was profiled, and TCRdb retains in-frame clones only, with some absent. The data hold some 64,000 clones, with more than 70% observed a single time. The source material was peripheral blood. These receptors were obtained from a man aged 60 to 75 with COVID-19, enrolled during active disease. Each CDR3 is given with its conserved first and last residue. D genes are given only for firm matches. Clone size is not always given. Where it is, it says once, few, many or a class for expanded clones.

d_call: TRBD2; v_call: TRBV10-3; clone_size: .; j_call: TRBJ2-1; cdr3_aa: CAITGTSGRNNEQFF; cdr3_nt: TGTGCCATCACCGGGACTAGCGGGAGGAACAATGAGCAGTTCTTC
d_call: .; v_call: TRBV6-5; clone_size: .; j_call: TRBJ1-2; cdr3_aa: CASSYSWALNYGYTF; cdr3_nt: TGTGCCAGCAGTTACTCGTGGGCGCTGAACTATGGCTACACCTTC
d_call: .; v_call: TRBV6-6; clone_size: .; j_call: TRBJ1-2; cdr3_aa: CASSTGQLTYTF; cdr3_nt: TGTGCCAGCAGTACCGGACAACTTACCTACACCTTC
d_call: .; v_call: TRBV28; clone_size: .; j_call: TRBJ1-1; cdr3_aa: CASSILQGPEAFF; cdr3_nt: TGTGCCAGCAGTATCCTACAGGGCCCTGAAGCTTTCTTT
d_call: .; v_call: TRBV20-1; clone_size: .; j_call: TRBJ1-1; cdr3_aa: CSANEGGMNTEAFF; cdr3_nt: TGCAGTGCTAATGAGGGGGGTATGAACACTGAAGCTTTCTTT
d_call: .; v_call: TRBV30; clone_size: .; j_call: TRBJ1-4; cdr3_aa: CAWSVRGAHEKLFF; cdr3_nt: TGTGCCTGGAGTGTAAGAGGTGCCCATGAAAAACTGTTTTTT
d_call: TRBD1; v_call: TRBV18; clone_size: .; j_call: TRBJ2-1; cdr3_aa: CASSQSLGNAGGYNEQFF; cdr3_nt: TGTGCCAGCTCACAAAGTCTAGGGAATGCAGGGGGCTACAATGAGCAGTTCTTC
d_call: TRBD1; v_call: TRBV10-3; clone_size: .; j_call: TRBJ1-1; cdr3_aa: CAISESTGAEAFF; cdr3_nt: TGTGCCATCAGTGAGTCGACAGGGGCTGAAGCTTTCTTT
d_call: TRBD2; v_call: TRBV18; clone_size: .; j_call: TRBJ2-3; cdr3_aa: CASSLAIAGGADTQYF; cdr3_nt: TGTGCCAGCTCTCTAGCGATCGCGGGGGGGGCAGATACGCAGTATTTT
d_call: .; v_call: TRBV28; clone_size: once; j_call: TRBJ1-3; cdr3_aa: CASKAQGTPNTIYF; cdr3_nt: TGTGCCAGCAAGGCACAGGGAACCCCCAACACCATATATTTT
d_call: .; v_call: TRBV3-1/TRBV3-2; clone_size: .; j_call: TRBJ2-7; cdr3_aa: CASSLGGAAEQYF; cdr3_nt: TGTGCCAGCAGCCTAGGTGGAGCGGCCGAGCAGTACTTC
d_call: .; v_call: TRBV7-2; clone_size: .; j_call: TRBJ1-5; cdr3_aa: CASSSRRGSQPQHF; cdr3_nt: TGTGCCAGCAGCTCAAGGCGGGGAAGTCAGCCCCAGCATTTT
d_call: .; v_call: TRBV6-1; clone_size: .; j_call: TRBJ1-2; cdr3_aa: CASSEARNYGYTF; cdr3_nt: TGTGCCAGCAGTGAAGCCAGAAACTATGGCTACACCTTC
d_call: TRBD2; v_call: TRBV28; clone_size: .; j_call: TRBJ2-5; cdr3_aa: CASRAGTMETQYF; cdr3_nt: TGTGCCAGCAGGGCGGGGACTATGGAGACCCAGTACTTC
d_call: .; v_call: TRBV11-2; clone_size: .; j_call: TRBJ1-4; cdr3_aa: CASSRRGETNEKLFF; cdr3_nt: TGTGCCAGCAGCCGCCGGGGGGAAACTAATGAAAAACTGTTTTTT
d_call: .; v_call: TRBV6-5; clone_size: once; j_call: TRBJ2-1; cdr3_aa: CASSIQVGTYNEQFF; cdr3_nt: TGTGCCAGCTCAATTCAGGTGGGGACATACAATGAGCAGTTCTTC
d_call: TRBD1; v_call: TRBV19; clone_size: few; j_call: TRBJ1-4; cdr3_aa: CASEWRTGSNEKLFF; cdr3_nt: TGTGCCAGTGAATGGCGGACAGGCTCTAATGAAAAACTGTTTTTT
d_call: TRBD2; v_call: TRBV9; clone_size: .; j_call: TRBJ2-5; cdr3_aa: CASSVGPGGAQQKETQYF; cdr3_nt: TGTGCCAGCAGCGTGGGGCCCGGGGGGGCCCAACAAAAAGAGACCCAGTACTTC
d_call: .; v_call: TRBV9; clone_size: .; j_call: TRBJ1-2; cdr3_aa: CASSENQGFYGYTF; cdr3_nt: TGTGCCAGCAGCGAAAATCAGGGATTCTATGGCTACACCTTC
d_call: TRBD2; v_call: TRBV28; clone_size: .; j_call: TRBJ2-3; cdr3_aa: CASSFAPSGGTDTQYF; cdr3_nt: TGTGCCAGCAGTTTCGCCCCTAGCGGGGGCACAGATACGCAGTATTTT
d_call: TRBD1; v_call: TRBV5-1; clone_size: few; j_call: TRBJ1-1; cdr3_aa: CASTLSGTGGTEAFF; cdr3_nt: TGCGCCAGCACTTTATCCGGGACAGGGGGCACTGAAGCTTTCTTT
d_call: .; v_call: TRBV3-1/TRBV3-2; clone_size: .; j_call: TRBJ2-2; cdr3_aa: CASSGRGTGELFF; cdr3_nt: TGTGCCAGCAGCGGGAGGGGGACCGGGGAGCTGTTTTTT
d_call: .; v_call: TRBV11-1; clone_size: .; j_call: TRBJ2-7; cdr3_aa: CASSWTGYEQYF; cdr3_nt: TGTGCCAGCAGCTGGACTGGTTACGAGCAGTACTTC
d_call: TRBD1; v_call: TRBV24-1; clone_size: .; j_call: TRBJ2-3; cdr3_aa: CATSEPLAQAGQGVQDTQYF; cdr3_nt: TGTGCCACCAGTGAGCCATTAGCCCAAGCAGGACAGGGAGTACAGGATACGCAGTATTTT
d_call: TRBD1; v_call: TRBV28; clone_size: few; j_call: TRBJ1-5; cdr3_aa: CASSLWTGTSQPQHF; cdr3_nt: TGTGCCAGCAGCCTTTGGACAGGGACGAGTCAGCCCCAGCATTTT
d_call: TRBD1; v_call: TRBV7-9; clone_size: once; j_call: TRBJ2-4; cdr3_aa: CASSFGTAKNIQYF; cdr3_nt: TGTGCCAGCAGCTTTGGGACAGCTAAAAACATTCAGTACTTC
d_call: TRBD1; v_call: TRBV19; clone_size: .; j_call: TRBJ1-1; cdr3_aa: CASSLQGAGAEAFF; cdr3_nt: TGTGCCAGTAGCCTACAGGGGGCAGGAGCTGAAGCTTTCTTT
d_call: .; v_call: TRBV10-1; clone_size: few; j_call: TRBJ2-7; cdr3_aa: CASSDPGLTGEQYF; cdr3_nt: TGCGCCAGCAGTGACCCCGGACTTACGGGGGAGCAGTACTTC
d_call: .; v_call: TRBV21-1; clone_size: .; j_call: TRBJ1-1; cdr3_aa: CASSKTHRTEAFF; cdr3_nt: TGTGCCAGCAGCAAGACACACCGGACTGAAGCTTTCTTT
d_call: TRBD1; v_call: TRBV24-1; clone_size: once; j_call: TRBJ2-3; cdr3_aa: CATSDPRGPGDTQYF; cdr3_nt: TGTGCCACCAGTGACCCCAGGGGGCCTGGAGATACGCAGTATTTT
d_call: TRBD2; v_call: TRBV30; clone_size: .; j_call: TRBJ2-1; cdr3_aa: CAWAGLASVNEQFF; cdr3_nt: TGTGCCTGGGCGGGACTAGCGTCGGTCAATGAGCAGTTCTTC
d_call: TRBD2; v_call: TRBV24-1; clone_size: .; j_call: TRBJ2-3; cdr3_aa: CATGVAGGNTQYF; cdr3_nt: TGTGCCACCGGGGTGGCGGGGGGCAATACGCAGTATTTT
d_call: TRBD1; v_call: TRBV7-6; clone_size: .; j_call: TRBJ2-1; cdr3_aa: CASSTRQGSSYNEQFF; cdr3_nt: TGTGCCAGCAGCACCCGACAGGGATCCTCCTACAATGAGCAGTTCTTC
d_call: TRBD1; v_call: TRBV6-5; clone_size: .; j_call: TRBJ1-1; cdr3_aa: CASSSGQGVPEAFF; cdr3_nt: TGTGCCAGCAGTTCGGGACAGGGGGTACCTGAAGCTTTCTTT
d_call: .; v_call: TRBV18; clone_size: .; j_call: TRBJ1-6; cdr3_aa: CASLPAGVNSPLHF; cdr3_nt: TGTGCCAGCCTCCCGGCGGGGGTTAATTCACCCCTCCACTTT
d_call: .; v_call: TRBV6-1; clone_size: .; j_call: TRBJ1-2; cdr3_aa: CASSETQGFGYTF; cdr3_nt: TGTGCCAGCAGTGAGACCCAGGGTTTTGGCTACACCTTC
d_call: .; v_call: TRBV23-1; clone_size: .; j_call: TRBJ2-7; cdr3_aa: CASSQSRKQGTRGDEQYF; cdr3_nt: TGCGCCAGCAGTCAATCGCGGAAACAGGGGACTAGGGGGGACGAGCAGTACTTC
d_call: TRBD2; v_call: TRBV9; clone_size: once; j_call: TRBJ2-3; cdr3_aa: CASSDLAGVVSTDTQYF; cdr3_nt: TGTGCCAGCAGCGACCTAGCGGGAGTGGTTAGCACAGATACGCAGTATTTT
d_call: .; v_call: TRBV6-5; clone_size: .; j_call: TRBJ1-1; cdr3_aa: CASSYGQSTEAFF; cdr3_nt: TGTGCCAGCAGTTACGGACAGTCCACTGAAGCTTTCTTT
d_call: TRBD1; v_call: TRBV24-1; clone_size: few; j_call: TRBJ1-2; cdr3_aa: CATSEGQGMVGYTF; cdr3_nt: TGTGCCACCAGTGAGGGACAGGGAATGGTTGGCTACACCTTC
d_call: .; v_call: TRBV28; clone_size: .; j_call: TRBJ1-2; cdr3_aa: CASSFPPGQKDYGYTF; cdr3_nt: TGTGCCAGCAGTTTCCCCCCCGGACAGAAGGACTATGGCTACACCTTC
d_call: TRBD1; v_call: TRBV25-1; clone_size: .; j_call: TRBJ1-1; cdr3_aa: CASSGTPGTAGLNTEAFF; cdr3_nt: TGTGCCAGCAGTGGTACCCCAGGGACAGCTGGATTGAACACTGAAGCTTTCTTT
d_call: TRBD2; v_call: TRBV7-7; clone_size: .; j_call: TRBJ2-5; cdr3_aa: CASSLEVAGVGETQYF; cdr3_nt: TGTGCCAGCAGCTTAGAGGTAGCGGGTGTGGGGGAGACCCAGTACTTC
d_call: TRBD2; v_call: TRBV2; clone_size: .; j_call: TRBJ2-2; cdr3_aa: CASKKTSGTPTGELFF; cdr3_nt: TGTGCCAGCAAAAAAACTAGCGGGACCCCCACCGGGGAGCTGTTTTTT
d_call: .; v_call: TRBV4-1; clone_size: many; j_call: TRBJ1-2; cdr3_aa: CASSPLAGFRGYTF; cdr3_nt: TGCGCCAGCAGCCCACTGGCGGGCTTTCGGGGCTACACCTTC
d_call: .; v_call: TRBV29-1; clone_size: few; j_call: TRBJ1-4; cdr3_aa: CSVEYKLTHWEKLFF; cdr3_nt: TGCAGCGTTGAATATAAATTGACACATTGGGAAAAACTGTTTTTT
d_call: .; v_call: TRBV10-3; clone_size: .; j_call: TRBJ2-2; cdr3_aa: CATSGSANTGELFF; cdr3_nt: TGTGCCACCTCGGGGAGCGCTAACACCGGGGAGCTGTTTTTT
d_call: .; v_call: TRBV9; clone_size: few; j_call: TRBJ2-3; cdr3_aa: CASSVGGNPLNTDTQYF; cdr3_nt: TGTGCCAGCAGCGTGGGCGGGAACCCCCTCAACACAGATACGCAGTATTTT
d_call: .; v_call: TRBV19; clone_size: .; j_call: TRBJ1-2; cdr3_aa: CASSPTGGGYGYTF; cdr3_nt: TGTGCCAGTAGTCCGACCGGGGGGGGTTATGGCTACACCTTC
d_call: .; v_call: TRBV5-1; clone_size: .; j_call: TRBJ1-6; cdr3_aa: CASSLAGGSSLHF; cdr3_nt: TGCGCCAGCAGCTTGGCCGGCGGGTCGTCCCTCCACTTT
d_call: .; v_call: TRBV5-1; clone_size: .; j_call: TRBJ2-3; cdr3_aa: CASSRTGNTDTQYF; cdr3_nt: TGCGCCAGCAGCAGAACCGGGAACACAGATACGCAGTATTTT
d_call: .; v_call: TRBV3-1/TRBV3-2; clone_size: once; j_call: TRBJ1-2; cdr3_aa: CASSQEQARGYTF; cdr3_nt: TGTGCCAGCAGCCAAGAACAGGCTCGTGGCTACACCTTC
d_call: TRBD1; v_call: TRBV10-2; clone_size: .; j_call: TRBJ1-2; cdr3_aa: CASRTGDRAYGYTF; cdr3_nt: TGCGCCAGCCGGACGGGGGACAGGGCCTATGGCTACACCTTC